One TCR beta chain is described in this entry. Its antigen is not known. Amplified regions were TCR beta CDR3 sequences from RNA transcripts. Primed by the HTBI set, a first-round RT-PCR was run on the TCR CDR3. TCRdb itself ran the multiplex PCR reads through MiXCR, one entry per CDR3 protein. The table records under 350,000 distinct CDR3 sequences, around a sixth of them present only once. This CDR3 spans 13 amino acids. Germline V CDR1 and CDR2: MNHNS, SASEGT. Trimming cost V 11 bases and J 8 bases, with 21 bases left between them. Investigators excluded patients with uncontrolled infection, other autoimmune disease, pregnancy or lactation. The data belong to a study of T cells in Graves' hyperthyroidism and ophthalmopathy. Overall study results and limits: Ophthalmopathy, which appeared later, was predicted by the model a median approximately six months before onset.

This TCR came from a woman aged 50 to 60 with Graves' hyperthyroidism. Sequencing was done on a sample of blood. This rearrangement joins TRBV6-1 to TRBJ1-1; tentatively, D is TRBD1 (5 bases). As DNA, the CDR3 is TGTGCCTGCGGTCCGGGACGGGGTCGGGAAGCTTTCTTT. Translated: CACGPGRGREAFF.